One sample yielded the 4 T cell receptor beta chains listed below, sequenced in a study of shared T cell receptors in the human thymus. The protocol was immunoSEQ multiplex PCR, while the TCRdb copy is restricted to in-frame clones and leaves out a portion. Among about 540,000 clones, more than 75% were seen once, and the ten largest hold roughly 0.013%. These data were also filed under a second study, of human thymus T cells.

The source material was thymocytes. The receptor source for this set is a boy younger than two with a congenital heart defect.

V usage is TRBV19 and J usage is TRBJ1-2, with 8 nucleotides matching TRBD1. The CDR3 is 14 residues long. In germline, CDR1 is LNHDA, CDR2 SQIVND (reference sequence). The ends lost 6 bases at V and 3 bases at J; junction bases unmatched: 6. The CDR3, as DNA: TGTGCCAGTAGATCGACGGACAGGGACTATGGCTACACCTTC. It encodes CASRSTDRDYGYTF. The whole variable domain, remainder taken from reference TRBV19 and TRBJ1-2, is DGGITQSPKYLFRKEGQNVTLSCEQNLNHDAMYWYRQDPGQGLRLIYYSQIVNDFQKGDIAEGYSVSREKKESFPLTVTSAQKNPTAFYLCASRSTDRDYGYTFGSGTRLTVV.

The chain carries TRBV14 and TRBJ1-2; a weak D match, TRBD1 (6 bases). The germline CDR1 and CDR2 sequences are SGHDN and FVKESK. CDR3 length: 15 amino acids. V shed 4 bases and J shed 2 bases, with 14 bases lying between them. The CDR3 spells CASSPGAGSNYGYTF. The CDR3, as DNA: TGTGCCAGCAGCCCAGGGGCAGGGTCCAACTATGGCTACACCTTC.

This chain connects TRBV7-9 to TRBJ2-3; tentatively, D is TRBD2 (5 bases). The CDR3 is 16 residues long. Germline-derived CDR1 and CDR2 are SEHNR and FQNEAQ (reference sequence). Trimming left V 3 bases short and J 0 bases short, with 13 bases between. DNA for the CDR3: TGTGCCAGCAGCTTTGGCGGGCTGAGCAGCACAGATACGCAGTATTTT. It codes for CASSFGGLSSTDTQYF.

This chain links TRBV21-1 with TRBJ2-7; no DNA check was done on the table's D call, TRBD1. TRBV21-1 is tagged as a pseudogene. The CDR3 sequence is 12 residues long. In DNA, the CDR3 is TGTGCCAGCAGTCCCAGGGGATACGAGCAGTACTTC. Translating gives CASSPRGYEQYF.